This TCR beta chain is drawn from a study of blood T cell repertoires in COVID-19. Study-wide context: Some COVID-19 samples were acute and others convalescent; all came from the United States, Italy and Spain. PBMCs, B-cell-depleted T cells, or T cells provided the cDNA or gDNA that made up the material.

V was clipped by 0 bases and J by 1 base, with 13 bases between them. The CDR3 runs to 16 residues. The germline V gene has CDR1 SGHRS and CDR2 YFSETQ. Under the authors' procedure: Counts of nucleated cells, estimated from reference gene primer amplification, were obtained. Repertoires were generated with immunoSEQ multiplex PCR, while TCRdb's copy carries only in-frame clones and drops some. From that table come the V and J calls and clone size; the DNA was used to work out D and trimming. The sample has about 200,000 clones, 81% seen once. What was sequenced was peripheral blood. The receptor was derived from a woman of 80 years or more with acute or convalescent COVID-19. The chain is built from TRBV5-1 and TRBJ2-5; perhaps TRBD1 as D (5 bases). The CDR3 sequence is CASSLGWRQTQETQYF. Written as DNA, the CDR3 is TGCGCCAGCAGCTTGGGCTGGCGACAGACCCAAGAGACCCAGTACTTC.